These T cell receptor beta chains were read from a single sample in a study of shared clonotypes between healthy human individuals. Generated by immunoSEQ multiplex PCR, the TCRdb table keeps only in-frame clones and is missing some. This sample yields millions of clones, of which about 95% are seen a single time; around 0.13% belongs to the top ten. The sample taken for sequencing was naive CD4+ T cells sorted from blood. The source is a man aged 18-30 years in good health. Each CDR3 is given with its conserved first and last residue. The order of the fields is J gene, V gene, clone size, D gene, CDR3 protein, CDR3 DNA. A D gene is named only where the DNA matches it firmly. Size tells how often a clone was seen (once, few, many) or the class of an expanded clone, and some rows leave it out.

TRBJ2-7,TRBV5-1,NA,NA,CASSPRLPGEQYF,TGCGCCAGCAGCCCTCGGCTCCCGGGCGAGCAGTACTTC
TRBJ2-7,TRBV5-1,NA,NA,CASSLDAGEQYF,TGCGCCAGCAGCTTGGACGCGGGGGAGCAGTACTTC
TRBJ1-6,TRBV7-2,NA,TRBD1,CASSLDYRQGLNSPLHF,TGTGCCAGCAGCTTAGACTATAGACAGGGTCTGAATTCACCCCTCCACTTT
TRBJ2-2,TRBV10-2,NA,NA,CASSEFGGELFF,TGCGCCAGCAGTGAGTTTGGCGGGGAGCTGTTTTTT
TRBJ2-1,TRBV5-1,NA,TRBD2,CASSSLAGSYNEQFF,TGCGCCAGCAGCTCACTAGCGGGATCTTACAATGAGCAGTTCTTC
TRBJ1-1,TRBV11-3,NA,NA,CASSLVKGTEAFF,TGTGCCAGCAGCCTCGTGAAGGGGACTGAAGCTTTCTTT
TRBJ1-1,TRBV2,NA,TRBD1,CASSKDRGTEAFF,TGTGCCAGCAGCAAAGACAGGGGCACTGAAGCTTTCTTT
TRBJ1-5,TRBV19,once,TRBD1,CASSSGTGTPNQPQHF,TGTGCCAGTAGTTCCGGGACAGGGACGCCCAATCAGCCCCAGCATTTT
TRBJ2-7,TRBV9,NA,TRBD1,CASSADRGNYEQYF,TGTGCCAGCAGCGCCGACAGGGGGAATTACGAGCAGTACTTC
TRBJ1-2,TRBV6-5,NA,NA,CASSYSSGGAYGYTF,TGTGCCAGCAGTTACTCTTCCGGGGGCGCATATGGCTACACCTTC
TRBJ2-5,TRBV5-4,NA,TRBD1,CASSLVDRLVETQYF,TGTGCCAGCAGCTTGGTGGACAGGCTGGTGGAGACCCAGTACTTC
TRBJ2-3,TRBV28,NA,NA,CASSFHGTDTDTQYF,TGTGCCAGCAGTTTTCACGGGACCGACACGGATACGCAGTATTTT
TRBJ2-2,TRBV7-6,NA,NA,CASSLLSGELFF,TGTGCCAGCAGCTTATTGTCCGGGGAGCTGTTTTTT
TRBJ1-2,TRBV6-1,NA,NA,CASSETPGLIWGGYTF,TGTGCCAGCAGTGAGACCCCGGGACTGATTTGGGGTGGCTACACCTTC
TRBJ2-5,TRBV4-3,NA,NA,CASSQTGTLGETQYF,TGCGCCAGCAGCCAAACCGGGACATTGGGAGAGACCCAGTACTTC
TRBJ1-6,TRBV4-2,NA,NA,CASSQPTEYNSPLHF,TGTGCCAGCAGCCAACCGACAGAGTATAATTCACCCCTCCACTTT
TRBJ2-2,TRBV29-1,NA,NA,CSVVKGTGELFF,TGCAGCGTTGTTAAAGGCACCGGGGAGCTGTTTTTT
TRBJ1-2,TRBV9,NA,NA,CAIPPGQLSSYGYTF,TGTGCCATCCCACCCGGACAGCTCAGTAGCTATGGCTACACCTTC
TRBJ2-7,TRBV7-2,NA,TRBD2,CASSLGWASGRASSYEQYF,TGTGCCAGCAGCTTAGGTTGGGCTAGCGGGAGGGCCTCGAGCTACGAGCAGTACTTC
TRBJ2-5,TRBV7-3,NA,TRBD1,CASSSDRDETQYF,TGTGCCAGCAGTTCTGACAGGGACGAGACCCAGTACTTC
TRBJ1-1,TRBV7-9,NA,NA,CASSLGRWGSGEAFF,TGTGCCAGCAGCTTAGGTAGGTGGGGCTCAGGTGAAGCTTTCTTT
TRBJ2-7,TRBV6-6,NA,TRBD2,CASSYGTSAYYEQYF,TGTGCCAGCAGTTACGGGACTAGCGCCTATTACGAGCAGTACTTC
TRBJ1-2,TRBV28,NA,NA,CASSLRDTFPPNYGYTF,TGTGCCAGCAGTTTAAGGGACACATTTCCTCCTAACTATGGCTACACCTTC
TRBJ1-2,TRBV2,NA,NA,CASRLGRTADYGYTF,TGTGCCAGCAGATTAGGACGTACGGCTGACTATGGCTACACCTTC
TRBJ1-6,TRBV7-6,NA,NA,CASSLAQSPNSPLHF,TGTGCCAGCAGCTTAGCACAGAGTCCTAATTCACCCCTCCACTTT
TRBJ1-1,TRBV28,NA,TRBD1,CASRDRGRGTEAFF,TGTGCCAGCAGGGACAGGGGGCGAGGCACTGAAGCTTTCTTT
TRBJ2-2,TRBV6-5,NA,TRBD2,CASSYAASGINGELFF,TGTGCCAGCAGTTACGCAGCTAGCGGGATTAACGGGGAGCTGTTTTTT
TRBJ2-7,TRBV6-6,NA,NA,CASSYGISNEQYF,TGTGCCAGCAGTTACGGTATATCCAACGAGCAGTACTTC
TRBJ2-7,TRBV6-5,NA,TRBD2,CASSYSSGTYEQYF,TGTGCCAGCAGTTACTCGAGCGGGACCTACGAGCAGTACTTC
TRBJ1-3,TRBV5-1,NA,NA,CASSLDASSGNRIYF,TGCGCCAGCAGCTTGGATGCTTCGTCTGGAAACAGGATATATTTT
TRBJ1-4,TRBV15,NA,TRBD1,CATSRPTGIGKLFF,TGTGCCACCAGCAGACCGACAGGGATCGGGAAACTGTTTTTT
TRBJ2-5,TRBV29-1,NA,TRBD2,CSVQSGGASETQYF,TGCAGCGTTCAGAGCGGGGGGGCCAGTGAGACCCAGTACTTC
TRBJ1-2,TRBV7-2,NA,TRBD1,CASRGGTERGYGYTF,TGTGCCAGCAGAGGCGGGACAGAGCGAGGCTATGGCTACACCTTC
TRBJ2-7,TRBV29-1,NA,TRBD1,CSVAQGSSYEQYF,TGCAGCGTCGCACAGGGGAGCTCCTACGAGCAGTACTTC
TRBJ1-1,TRBV4-1,few,TRBD1,CASSLRDSFMNTEAFF,TGCGCCAGCAGCCTCCGGGACAGTTTCATGAACACTGAAGCTTTCTTT
TRBJ2-1,TRBV7-8,NA,NA,CASSPTGRIYNEQFF,TGTGCCAGCAGCCCGACTGGGCGAATCTACAATGAGCAGTTCTTC
TRBJ1-3,TRBV7-9,NA,NA,CASSFRTGNTIYF,TGTGCCAGCAGCTTTCGGACTGGAAACACCATATATTTT
TRBJ2-6,TRBV6-1,NA,NA,CASVLFQAANVLTF,TGTGCCAGCGTGCTTTTTCAGGCAGCCAACGTCCTGACTTTC
TRBJ1-6,TRBV14,NA,NA,CVSSQVEGVGPLHF,TGTGTCAGCAGCCAAGTAGAGGGGGTAGGACCCCTCCACTTT
TRBJ2-5,TRBV20-1,NA,NA,CSATVETQYF,TGCAGTGCTACGGTAGAGACCCAGTACTTC
TRBJ2-3,TRBV5-4,NA,NA,CASSPALVSTDTQYF,TGTGCCAGCAGTCCAGCTCTGGTAAGCACAGATACGCAGTATTTT
TRBJ1-5,TRBV7-2,NA,TRBD1,CASSPPGGVGQPQHF,TGTGCCAGCAGCCCCCCAGGGGGCGTCGGTCAGCCCCAGCATTTT
TRBJ2-3,TRBV7-9,NA,NA,CAERAGLSDTQYF,TGTGCCGAACGGGCTGGCTTGTCAGATACGCAGTATTTT
TRBJ2-3,TRBV29-1,NA,TRBD1,CSVETGVLTDTQYF,TGCAGCGTTGAAACAGGGGTGCTGACAGATACGCAGTATTTT
TRBJ2-1,TRBV9,NA,TRBD1,CASSVAADRRSGEQFF,TGTGCCAGCAGCGTAGCTGCGGACAGGCGCTCGGGTGAGCAGTTCTTC
TRBJ2-7,TRBV9,NA,NA,CASTRDPTGYEQYF,TGTGCCAGCACCCGGGACCCAACTGGGTACGAGCAGTACTTC
TRBJ2-7,TRBV6-1,NA,TRBD1,CASSERGQGILFSYEQYF,TGTGCCAGCAGTGAAAGGGGACAGGGAATTTTATTCTCCTACGAGCAGTACTTC
TRBJ2-2,TRBV4-1,NA,TRBD2,CASSQSIAGGPMAGELFF,TGCGCCAGCAGCCAATCGATAGCGGGAGGGCCGATGGCCGGGGAGCTGTTTTTT
TRBJ2-1,TRBV5-1,NA,NA,CASSLVESVGNEQFF,TGCGCCAGCAGCTTGGTAGAAAGCGTTGGCAATGAGCAGTTCTTC
TRBJ1-1,TRBV5-1,NA,TRBD1,CASMGQGNTEAFF,TGCGCCAGCATGGGACAGGGGAACACTGAAGCTTTCTTT
TRBJ1-6,TRBV10-3,NA,NA,CAISRERGSPLHF,TGTGCCATCAGCAGGGAAAGAGGTTCACCCCTCCACTTT
TRBJ2-7,TRBV27,NA,NA,CEGGWEFSYEQYF,TGTGAAGGGGGGTGGGAGTTCTCCTACGAGCAGTACTTC
TRBJ2-1,TRBV6-1,NA,TRBD2,CASSGGRGEIPLKEQFF,TGTGCCAGCAGTGGGGGTCGGGGGGAGATCCCCCTAAAAGAGCAGTTCTTC
TRBJ1-1,TRBV9,NA,TRBD1,CASSNQQGAGTEAFF,TGTGCCAGCAGCAACCAACAGGGGGCAGGAACTGAAGCTTTCTTT
TRBJ1-3,TRBV7-2,NA,NA,CASSLYYSGILSGNTIYF,TGTGCCAGCAGCTTATATTATAGTGGTATCCTCTCTGGAAACACCATATATTTT